This T cell receptor beta chain was recorded in a study of cytomegalovirus exposure and HLA in healthy donors. As for the study in general: Membership in the Caucasian-associated ancestry cluster was found for about 80% of roughly 400 genotyped donors. Study-wide findings and caveats: In an earlier analysis, about 87% or about 30%: the productive usage of most TCR beta V segments. According to a later analysis, most TCR beta chains associated with CMV appeared HLA-restricted.

As regards this clone: Its antigen is still unknown.

PCR employed 60 Vbeta and 13 Jbeta primers. The repertoire was sequenced with immunoSEQ multiplex PCR; TCRdb's copy has only in-frame clones and lacks some. The repertoire holds over 200,000 clones, with 82% as singletons. This TCR was recovered from a man aged 40-49 years in good health and CMV-seropositive. The specimen sequenced was PBMCs.

The chain's CDR3 is CASNSRANTEAFF. Here the CDR3 DNA reads TGTGCCAGTAACTCCAGGGCAAACACTGAAGCTTTCTTT. The chain combines TRBV19 with TRBJ1-1; tentative D call: TRBD1 (5 bases). Germline CDR1 and CDR2: LNHDA and SQIVND (reference sequence). This CDR3 has 13 amino acids. Trimming removed 7 bases at V and 2 bases at J, with 11 bases between.